The TCR beta chain described here comes from a study of cytomegalovirus exposure and HLA in healthy donors. Study-level points and caveats: The only immune exposure information that was available was CMV serostatus.

The CDR3 is 13 amino acids. Germline loops: CDR1 SGHTS, CDR2 YDEGEE. V was clipped by 6 bases and J by 7 bases, with 16 bases between them. This clone showed up just a few times. Its antigen is still unknown. In the PCR, 60 Vbeta and 13 Jbeta primers were used. Assay: immunoSEQ multiplex PCR; the TCRdb copy retains only in-frame clones and omits some. The sample yields roughly 130,000 clones, about 74% seen once. Sequencing input: PBMCs. The chain has TRBV5-8 and TRBJ1-1; D not resolved. The clonotype originates from a woman aged 50 to 60 in good health and CMV-seropositive. The CDR3 protein is CASTRRDSFEAFF. CDR3 bases: TGTGCCAGCACACGCCGCGACTCCTTTGAAGCTTTCTTT.